A selection of T cell receptor beta chains follows, all from one sample in a study of cytomegalovirus exposure and HLA in healthy donors. Profiled with immunoSEQ multiplex PCR; TCRdb holds only in-frame clones, not every one. Here the sample spans around 120,000 clones, 70% to 80% being singletons. The sequencing sample was made of PBMCs. These receptors were obtained from a woman aged 45-59 years in good health and CMV-seronegative. CDR3s include the opening cysteine and the closing phenylalanine or tryptophan. A D gene is named only where the DNA matches it firmly. Clone size appears in some rows only: once, few, many, or a class for an expanded clone.

J gene: TRBJ2-1
D gene: TRBD1
V gene: TRBV7-8
clone size: NA
CDR3 DNA: TGTGCCAGCAGCCTACAGGGGGCCTACAATGAGCAGTTCTTC
CDR3 protein: CASSLQGAYNEQFF

J gene: TRBJ1-1
D gene: NA
V gene: TRBV14
clone size: NA
CDR3 DNA: TGTGCCAGCAGCCAAGTTCCGGGAATGAACACTGAAGCTTTCTTT
CDR3 protein: CASSQVPGMNTEAFF

J gene: TRBJ1-2
D gene: TRBD1
V gene: TRBV30
clone size: NA
CDR3 DNA: TGTGCCTTGACAGGGTGTTACGATGGCTACACCTTC
CDR3 protein: CALTGCYDGYTF

J gene: TRBJ2-2
D gene: NA
V gene: TRBV5-6
clone size: NA
CDR3 DNA: TGTGCTTCAGCGAACACCGGGGAGCTGTTTTTT
CDR3 protein: CASANTGELFF

J gene: TRBJ2-7
D gene: TRBD2
V gene: TRBV4-2
clone size: NA
CDR3 DNA: TGTGCCAGCAGCCCAGCTAGCGGGGGTTCCTACGAGCAGTACTTC
CDR3 protein: CASSPASGGSYEQYF

J gene: TRBJ1-3
D gene: NA
V gene: TRBV4-3
clone size: NA
CDR3 DNA: TGCGCCAGCAGCCCATCCGTGGCAGGGGGAAACACCATATATTTT
CDR3 protein: CASSPSVAGGNTIYF

J gene: TRBJ1-2
D gene: TRBD1
V gene: TRBV7-2
clone size: NA
CDR3 DNA: TGTGCCAGCAGCTTATTTGGGGACAGTGGCTATGGCTACACCTTC
CDR3 protein: CASSLFGDSGYGYTF

J gene: TRBJ2-5
D gene: TRBD2
V gene: TRBV7-3
clone size: NA
CDR3 DNA: TGTGCCAGCAGCTCCGGCGGGAGTGGTGAGGAGACCCAGTACTTC
CDR3 protein: CASSSGGSGEETQYF

J gene: TRBJ2-1
D gene: TRBD2
V gene: TRBV28
clone size: NA
CDR3 DNA: TGTGCCAGCCAAATGACAAGCGGGAGGCCCTACAATGAGCAGTTCTTC
CDR3 protein: CASQMTSGRPYNEQFF

J gene: TRBJ2-3
D gene: NA
V gene: TRBV5-1
clone size: NA
CDR3 DNA: TGCGCCAGCAGCTTGGACAGGGCGGTGTCCCCAGATACGCAGTATTTT
CDR3 protein: CASSLDRAVSPDTQYF

J gene: TRBJ2-5
D gene: TRBD2
V gene: TRBV7-3
clone size: NA
CDR3 DNA: TGTGCCAGCAGCCAGGGACTAGCGGTCGGGGAGACCCAGTACTTC
CDR3 protein: CASSQGLAVGETQYF

J gene: TRBJ1-1
D gene: NA
V gene: TRBV6-1
clone size: NA
CDR3 DNA: TGTGCCAGCAGGCCGGGACTCGGGGATACTGAAGCTTTCTTT
CDR3 protein: CASRPGLGDTEAFF

J gene: TRBJ2-4
D gene: TRBD1
V gene: TRBV19
clone size: few
CDR3 DNA: TGTGCCAGTAGTACGTACAGGACAGGGACCAAAAACATTCAGTACTTC
CDR3 protein: CASSTYRTGTKNIQYF

J gene: TRBJ1-1
D gene: TRBD1
V gene: TRBV10-3
clone size: NA
CDR3 DNA: TGTGCCACCTTTAAGGGAAGGACAGGGGGCGAATGGCCTGAAGCTTTCTTT
CDR3 protein: CATFKGRTGGEWPEAFF

J gene: TRBJ2-1
D gene: TRBD2
V gene: TRBV27
clone size: NA
CDR3 DNA: TGTGCCAGCAGTTTATCGGGACTTTTAAGCGGGAGTGGGTATGAGCAGTTCTTC
CDR3 protein: CASSLSGLLSGSGYEQFF

J gene: TRBJ2-7
D gene: NA
V gene: TRBV15
clone size: few
CDR3 DNA: TGTGCCACCAGCAGTCCTAGCGCCAGCTCCTACGAGCAGTACTTC
CDR3 protein: CATSSPSASSYEQYF

J gene: TRBJ2-7
D gene: NA
V gene: TRBV5-1
clone size: once
CDR3 DNA: TGCGCCAGCAGCTTGAAAGGGAGCTCCTACGAGCAGTACTTC
CDR3 protein: CASSLKGSSYEQYF

J gene: TRBJ2-1
D gene: TRBD2
V gene: TRBV27
clone size: NA
CDR3 DNA: TGTGCCAGCAGTCGACTAGCGGGACATAACAATGAGCAGTTCTTC
CDR3 protein: CASSRLAGHNNEQFF

J gene: TRBJ2-2
D gene: TRBD2
V gene: TRBV7-2
clone size: few
CDR3 DNA: TGTGCCAGCAGCTCCCCGGGACTAGCGGGAGGGGAGCTGTTTTTT
CDR3 protein: CASSSPGLAGGELFF

J gene: TRBJ1-5
D gene: NA
V gene: TRBV6-5
clone size: NA
CDR3 DNA: TGTGCCAGCAGGTCCTTGGTAGGCAATCAGCCCCAGCATTTT
CDR3 protein: CASRSLVGNQPQHF

J gene: TRBJ1-5
D gene: NA
V gene: TRBV5-1
clone size: once
CDR3 DNA: TGCGCCAGCAGCTTGCCCTTGGGGCGGATTCAAGATGCAAATGGGGATCAGCCCCAGCATTTT
CDR3 protein: CASSLPLGRIQDANGDQPQHF

J gene: TRBJ1-2
D gene: TRBD1
V gene: TRBV10-3
clone size: NA
CDR3 DNA: TGTGCCATCACCACAGGGGAGAGCTATGGCTACACCTTC
CDR3 protein: CAITTGESYGYTF

J gene: TRBJ1-2
D gene: NA
V gene: TRBV30
clone size: NA
CDR3 DNA: TGTGCCTGGAGTGTTGGGCAGGGATATGGCTACACCTTC
CDR3 protein: CAWSVGQGYGYTF

J gene: TRBJ2-7
D gene: NA
V gene: TRBV6-1
clone size: NA
CDR3 DNA: TGTGCCAGCCCTGGGGGCGTCCACGAGCAGTACTTC
CDR3 protein: CASPGGVHEQYF

J gene: TRBJ2-3
D gene: TRBD1
V gene: TRBV5-8
clone size: NA
CDR3 DNA: TGTGCCAGCAGCTTGGGACAGGGGGTTTTTGATACGCAGTATTTT
CDR3 protein: CASSLGQGVFDTQYF

J gene: TRBJ1-2
D gene: TRBD1
V gene: TRBV19
clone size: NA
CDR3 DNA: TGTGCCAGTAGTCTCCGGGACAGGGACTATGGCTACACCTTC
CDR3 protein: CASSLRDRDYGYTF

J gene: TRBJ1-3
D gene: TRBD1
V gene: TRBV19
clone size: NA
CDR3 DNA: TGTGCCAGTAGAGGGACAGGCCGCTCTGGAAACACCATATATTTT
CDR3 protein: CASRGTGRSGNTIYF

J gene: TRBJ2-7
D gene: TRBD2
V gene: TRBV7-2
clone size: NA
CDR3 DNA: TGTGCCAGCAGCTTTATAGCGGGAGCCCCCTACGAGCAGTACTTC
CDR3 protein: CASSFIAGAPYEQYF

J gene: TRBJ1-2
D gene: TRBD1
V gene: TRBV2
clone size: once
CDR3 DNA: TGTGCCAGCAGTCAGGACAGGGTCTCGTTTAACTATGGCTACACCTTC
CDR3 protein: CASSQDRVSFNYGYTF

J gene: TRBJ2-1
D gene: NA
V gene: TRBV5-4
clone size: NA
CDR3 DNA: TGTGCCAGCGGTTTGGGGGCCGACAATGAGCAGTTCTTC
CDR3 protein: CASGLGADNEQFF

J gene: TRBJ2-2
D gene: NA
V gene: TRBV14
clone size: few
CDR3 DNA: TGTGCCAGCAGCCATCTCACTTACACCGGGGAGCTGTTTTTT
CDR3 protein: CASSHLTYTGELFF

J gene: TRBJ2-3
D gene: NA
V gene: TRBV19
clone size: NA
CDR3 DNA: TGTGCCAGTAGTAAGAGCGGCATAGGGGATACGCAGTATTTT
CDR3 protein: CASSKSGIGDTQYF

J gene: TRBJ2-5
D gene: TRBD1
V gene: TRBV10-3
clone size: NA
CDR3 DNA: TGTGCCATCAGTCGACAGGGGGCGCGGGAGACCCAGTACTTC
CDR3 protein: CAISRQGARETQYF

J gene: TRBJ2-5
D gene: NA
V gene: TRBV29-1
clone size: NA
CDR3 DNA: TGCAGCGTTGAAGAGGAGTACCCTACGGAGACCCAGTACTTC
CDR3 protein: CSVEEEYPTETQYF

J gene: TRBJ2-2
D gene: TRBD2
V gene: TRBV27
clone size: NA
CDR3 DNA: TGTGCCAGCACCATGCGGGGAGGGTACGGGGAGCTGTTTTTT
CDR3 protein: CASTMRGGYGELFF

J gene: TRBJ2-3
D gene: NA
V gene: TRBV18
clone size: NA
CDR3 DNA: TGTGCCAGCTCACCCAAAGATACGCAGTATTTT
CDR3 protein: CASSPKDTQYF

J gene: TRBJ2-2
D gene: TRBD2
V gene: TRBV9
clone size: NA
CDR3 DNA: TGTGCCAGCAGCGCCGGACTAGCGGGAGCTCTGTTCTCCGGGGAGCTGTTTTTT
CDR3 protein: CASSAGLAGALFSGELFF

J gene: TRBJ2-1
D gene: NA
V gene: TRBV6-1
clone size: few
CDR3 DNA: TGTGCCAGCAGTGAAGCAGACGGACAAGCCTACAATGAGCAGTTCTTC
CDR3 protein: CASSEADGQAYNEQFF

J gene: TRBJ2-2
D gene: TRBD2
V gene: TRBV27
clone size: NA
CDR3 DNA: TGTGCCAGCAGTCCTCGGACTAGCGGGGTCGGGGAGCTGTTTTTT
CDR3 protein: CASSPRTSGVGELFF

J gene: TRBJ1-5
D gene: NA
V gene: TRBV27
clone size: NA
CDR3 DNA: TGTGCCAGCAGTCCCGGGGCCCGGGACAAATCCCTTTGGCCCCAGCATTTT
CDR3 protein: CASSPGARDKSLWPQHF

J gene: TRBJ2-1
D gene: NA
V gene: TRBV7-3
clone size: NA
CDR3 DNA: TGTGCCAGCAGCTTAGGTGCGGCTCGGATAAATGAGCAGTTCTTC
CDR3 protein: CASSLGAARINEQFF

J gene: TRBJ2-2
D gene: NA
V gene: TRBV10-3
clone size: NA
CDR3 DNA: TGTGCCATCAGTGAGTCGGTTCGGGGGAACACCGGGGAGCTGTTTTTT
CDR3 protein: CAISESVRGNTGELFF

J gene: TRBJ1-1
D gene: NA
V gene: TRBV7-9
clone size: NA
CDR3 DNA: TGTGCCAGCAGCTTACTCACGGACAGAAACACTGAAGCTTTCTTT
CDR3 protein: CASSLLTDRNTEAFF

J gene: TRBJ2-2
D gene: TRBD1
V gene: TRBV7-8
clone size: NA
CDR3 DNA: TGTGCCAGCAGCTTAGTAGGGGGACAGGGGGACACCGGGGAGCTGTTTTTT
CDR3 protein: CASSLVGGQGDTGELFF